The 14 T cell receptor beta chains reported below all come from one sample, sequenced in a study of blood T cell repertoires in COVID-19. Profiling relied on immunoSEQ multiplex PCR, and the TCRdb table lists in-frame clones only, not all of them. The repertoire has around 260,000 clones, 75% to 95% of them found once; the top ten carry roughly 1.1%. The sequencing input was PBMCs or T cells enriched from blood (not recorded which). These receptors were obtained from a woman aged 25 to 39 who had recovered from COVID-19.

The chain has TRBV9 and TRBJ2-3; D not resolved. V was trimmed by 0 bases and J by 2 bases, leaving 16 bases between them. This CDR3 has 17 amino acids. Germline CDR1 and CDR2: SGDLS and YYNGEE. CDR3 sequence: CASSVELLSPLTDTQYF. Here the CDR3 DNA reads TGTGCCAGCAGCGTAGAACTCCTATCCCCCCTCACAGATACGCAGTATTTT.

The CDR3 sequence is CATSERPGQGSYEQYF. As DNA, the CDR3 is TGTGCCACCAGTGAGCGGCCGGGACAGGGGTCGTACGAGCAGTACTTC. The chain couples TRBV24-1 to TRBJ2-7; 10 bases match TRBD1. This CDR3 has 16 amino acids. J lost 4 bases, V lost 4 bases, and 9 bases had no gene match. Germline CDR1 KGHDR, CDR2 SFDVKD.

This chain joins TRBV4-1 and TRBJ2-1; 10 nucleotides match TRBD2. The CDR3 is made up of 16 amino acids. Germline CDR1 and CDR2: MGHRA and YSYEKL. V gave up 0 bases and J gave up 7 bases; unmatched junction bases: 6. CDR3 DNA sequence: TGCGCCAGCAGCCAAGAGGCTAGCGGGAGTGTTAATGAGCAGTTCTTC. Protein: CASSQEASGSVNEQFF.

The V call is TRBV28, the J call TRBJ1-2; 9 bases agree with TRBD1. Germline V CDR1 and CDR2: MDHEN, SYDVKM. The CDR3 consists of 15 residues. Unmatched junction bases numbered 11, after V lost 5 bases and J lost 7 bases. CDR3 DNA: TGTGCCAGCAGTCTCGAACAGGGGGCAGCGGGTGGCTACACCTTC. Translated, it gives CASSLEQGAAGGYTF.

CDR3 in DNA: TGCGCCAGCAGCCGACTAGCGGGAGGTGATGAGCAGTTCTTC. Protein sequence: CASSRLAGGDEQFF. The chain has TRBV4-3 and TRBJ2-1, with 13 bases matching TRBD2. The CDR3 totals 14 residues. J gave up 8 bases and V 4 bases, and 2 bases lay outside the gene matches. Per the germline V gene, CDR1 is LGHNA and CDR2 is YSLEER.

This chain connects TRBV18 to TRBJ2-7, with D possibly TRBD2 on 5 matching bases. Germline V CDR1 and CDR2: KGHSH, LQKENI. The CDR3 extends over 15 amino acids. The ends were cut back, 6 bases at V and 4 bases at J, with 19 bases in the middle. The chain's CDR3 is CASSLTRLTSYEQYF. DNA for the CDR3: TGTGCCAGCTCCTTGACCAGACTAACGTCATACGAGCAGTACTTC.

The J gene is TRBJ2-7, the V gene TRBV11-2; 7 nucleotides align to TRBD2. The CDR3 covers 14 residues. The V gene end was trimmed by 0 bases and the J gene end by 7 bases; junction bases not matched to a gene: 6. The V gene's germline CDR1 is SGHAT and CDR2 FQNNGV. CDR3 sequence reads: CASSLEAGAREQYF. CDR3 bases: TGTGCCAGCAGCTTAGAGGCGGGAGCGAGGGAGCAGTACTTC.

The CDR3 loop is CASSESLIQETQYF. In DNA, the CDR3 is TGTGCCAGCAGTGAATCGCTAATCCAAGAGACCCAGTACTTC. The V gene is TRBV25-1, the J gene TRBJ2-5; no firm D call. The length of the CDR3 is 14 residues. Germline V gene data show CDR1 as MGHDK and CDR2 as SYGVNS. The germline V and J ends were trimmed by 1 base and 1 base, with 7 bases remaining between them.

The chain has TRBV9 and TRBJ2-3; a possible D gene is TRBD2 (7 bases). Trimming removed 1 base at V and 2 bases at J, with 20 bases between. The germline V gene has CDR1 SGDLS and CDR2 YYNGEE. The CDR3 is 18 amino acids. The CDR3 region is CASSVQGSGTDHTDTQYF. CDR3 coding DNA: TGTGCCAGCAGCGTACAGGGGAGCGGGACGGATCACACAGATACGCAGTATTTT. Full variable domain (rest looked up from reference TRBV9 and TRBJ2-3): DSGVTQTPKHLITATGQRVTLRCSPRSGDLSVYWYQQSLDQGLQFLIQYYNGEERAKGNILERFSAQQFPDLHSELNLSSLELGDSALYFCASSVQGSGTDHTDTQYFGPGTRLTVL.

The CDR3 DNA reads TGTGCCACCAGCAACAGGGGGACTCAAGAGACCCAGTACTTC. Translating it yields CATSNRGTQETQYF. This chain connects TRBV15 to TRBJ2-5; 8 nucleotides align to TRBD1. CDR3 length: 14 amino acids. In germline, CDR1 is LNHNV, CDR2 YYDKDF (reference sequence). Trimming removed 4 bases from V and 2 bases from J; junction bases left unmatched: 3.

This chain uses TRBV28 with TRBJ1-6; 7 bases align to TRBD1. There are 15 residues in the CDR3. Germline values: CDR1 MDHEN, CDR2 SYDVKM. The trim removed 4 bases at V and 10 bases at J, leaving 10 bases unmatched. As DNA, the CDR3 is TGTGCCAGCAGTTACCGGGACAGCGAATTATCACCCCTCCACTTT. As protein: CASSYRDSELSPLHF.

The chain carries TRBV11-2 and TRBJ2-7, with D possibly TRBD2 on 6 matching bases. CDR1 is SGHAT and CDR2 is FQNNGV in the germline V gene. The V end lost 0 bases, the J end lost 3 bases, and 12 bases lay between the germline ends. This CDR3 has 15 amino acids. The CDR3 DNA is TGTGCCAGCAGCTTAGAAGCGGGCCGGGTCTACGAGCAGTACTTC. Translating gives CASSLEAGRVYEQYF.

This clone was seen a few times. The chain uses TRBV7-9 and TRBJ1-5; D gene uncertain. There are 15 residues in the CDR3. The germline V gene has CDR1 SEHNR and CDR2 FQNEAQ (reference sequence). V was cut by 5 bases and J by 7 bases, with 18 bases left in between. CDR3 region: CASSEGPGKGQPQHF. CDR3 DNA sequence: TGTGCCAGCAGCGAAGGACCCGGGAAGGGACAGCCCCAGCATTTT.

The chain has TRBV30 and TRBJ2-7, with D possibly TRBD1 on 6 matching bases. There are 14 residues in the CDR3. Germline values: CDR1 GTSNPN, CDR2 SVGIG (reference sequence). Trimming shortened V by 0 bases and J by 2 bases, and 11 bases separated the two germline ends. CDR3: CAWSVQGGTYEQYF. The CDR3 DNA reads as TGTGCCTGGAGTGTACAGGGCGGAACCTACGAGCAGTACTTC.